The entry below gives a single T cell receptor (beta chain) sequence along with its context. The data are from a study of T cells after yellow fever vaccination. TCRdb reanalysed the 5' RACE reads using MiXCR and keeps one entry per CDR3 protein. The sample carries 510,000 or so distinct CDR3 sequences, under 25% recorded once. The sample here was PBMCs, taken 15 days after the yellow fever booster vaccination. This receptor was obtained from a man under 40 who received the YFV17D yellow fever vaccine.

The DNA of the CDR3 is TGTGCCAGCAGCGTAGGACTGACAGGCAACGGGCCAGCGAACACCGGGGAGCTGTTTTTT. Its translation: CASSVGLTGNGPANTGELFF. The chain carries TRBV9 and TRBJ2-2; D is possibly TRBD1 (6 bases). CDR1 and CDR2 from the germline V gene are SGDLS and YYNGEE. The CDR3 spans 20 residues. V was clipped by 0 bases and J by 0 bases, with 21 bases between them.